This entry concerns a single T cell receptor (beta chain). Antigen specificity is unknown. The sample is drawn from a study of T cells in Graves' hyperthyroidism and ophthalmopathy. Diagnoses rested on clinical symptoms, serum thyroxine and TRAb, thyroid ultrasound and orbital computed tomography. Fresh peripheral blood, around 9.2 ml of it, supplied the PBMCs. Points from the study as a whole: The model predicted ophthalmopathy a median approximately 6.3 months before onset.

RNA transcripts were the template for amplifying TCR beta CDR3 regions. The primer set for the first-round RT-PCR of the TCR CDR3 was HTBI. One entry per CDR3 protein results from TCRdb running MiXCR on the multiplex PCR reads. The table records roughly 650,000 distinct CDR3 sequences, about 16% of them present only once. CDR3 length equals 16 residues. The J segment lost 4 bases and the V segment lost 4 bases, leaving 9 bases of the junction unmatched. The V gene's germline CDR1 is SGHKS and CDR2 YYEKEE (reference sequence). This chain joins TRBV5-5 and TRBJ2-1, with 9 bases aligning to TRBD2. This TCR was sampled from a woman in her 40s with Graves' ophthalmopathy. The sequenced sample consisted of blood. This chain's CDR3 is CASSPYSRGGYNEQFF. In DNA, the CDR3 is TGTGCCAGCAGCCCATACTCGCGGGGGGGATACAATGAGCAGTTCTTC. The full variable domain, in which reference TRBV5-5 and TRBJ2-1 provide the parts outside the CDR3, is DAGVTQSPTHLIKTRGQQVTLRCSPISGHKSVSWYQQVLGQGPQFIFQYYEKEERGRGNFPDRFSARQFPNYSSELNVNALLLGDSALYLCASSPYSRGGYNEQFFGPGTRLTVL.